The next 30 T cell receptor beta chains were all read from a single sample in a study of response to subunit inactivated influenza vaccine. TCRdb called the RT-PCR reads again in MiXCR, with one record for every CDR3 protein. The sample has about 480,000 distinct CDR3 sequences, under 15% seen once; the top ten hold around 14%. The sequenced sample was PBMCs from blood, obtained roughly 46 days after vaccination. These receptors originate from a man aged 45 to 65 who received an inactivated influenza vaccine.

A few counts support this clonotype. The chain uses TRBV6-5 and TRBJ2-1, with D perhaps assigned TRBD1 or TRBD2 (5 bases each). This CDR3 comprises 12 residues. The germline gives CDR1 MNHEY, CDR2 SVGAGI. The V end lost 6 bases, the J end lost 8 bases, and 11 bases lay between the germline ends. In DNA form, the CDR3 reads TGTGCCAGCAGCCCGGGGCATCATGAGCAGTTCTTC. Translated: CASSPGHHEQFF.

This clonotype was seen at least ten times. The chain has TRBV15 and TRBJ1-2, with a tentative D call TRBD1 (5 bases). Germline lookup yields CDR1 LNHNV and CDR2 YYDKDF (reference sequence). The V and J ends lost 0 bases and 4 bases respectively, with 12 bases between them. This CDR3 region has 15 residues. CDR3 residues: CATSRETRQPYGYTF. The DNA for the CDR3 is TGTGCCACCAGCAGAGAAACACGACAGCCCTATGGCTACACCTTC.

The V gene is TRBV6-1, the J gene TRBJ2-3; maybe TRBD1 (5 bases). The CDR3 has 16 residues. V was pared by 4 bases and J by 0 bases, with 14 bases between. Germline CDR1 is MNHNS and CDR2 is SASEGT. The CDR3 loop reads CASSGQGWGSTDTQYF. CDR3 in DNA: TGTGCCAGCAGTGGCCAGGGATGGGGAAGCACAGATACGCAGTATTTT.

The chain links TRBV7-2 to TRBJ1-6; D is possibly TRBD1 (5 bases). Trimming shortened V by 1 base and J by 7 bases, and 11 bases separated the two germline ends. The V gene's germline CDR1 is SGHTA and CDR2 FQGNSA. The CDR3 is 15 residues long. CDR3 coding DNA: TGTGCCAGCAGCTTAGTAAGCCAGGGAAATTCACCCCTCCACTTT. It yields the protein CASSLVSQGNSPLHF.

This clonotype turned up a few times. The CDR3 coding sequence is TGTGCCAGCAGACCCCCGACTAGCGGGATTGCGACCGGGGAGCTGTTTTTT. Translation: CASRPPTSGIATGELFF. The genes are TRBV6-1 and TRBJ2-2; 11 nucleotides line up with TRBD2. Germline values: CDR1 MNHNS, CDR2 SASEGT. Trimming took 6 bases from V and 5 from J; bases not matched to a gene: 11. The CDR3 extends over 17 amino acids.

The sample holds many counts of this clonotype. The chain links TRBV12-3 or TRBV12-4 to TRBJ1-2, with 7 bases lining up with TRBD1. This CDR3 is 14 amino acids long. V was pared by 5 bases and J by 4 bases, with 7 bases of the junction left unmatched. The CDR3 nucleotides read TGTGCCAGCAGTACCACAGGGGATTCCTATGGCTACACCTTC. Its translation is CASSTTGDSYGYTF.

This clonotype has ten or more counts. J is TRBJ2-7 and V is TRBV29-1; D not certain. Germline-derived CDR1 and CDR2 are SQVTM and ANQGSEA. V lost 3 bases and J lost 6, with 12 bases in between. There are 12 residues in the CDR3. The CDR3 here is CSVETFGPEQYF. The DNA for the CDR3 is TGCAGCGTTGAGACGTTTGGGCCCGAGCAGTACTTC.

There are a few counts of this clonotype. The chain carries TRBV7-9 and TRBJ2-7; D unclear. V was pared by 5 bases and J by 6 bases, with 14 bases between. Germline assignment: CDR1 SEHNR and CDR2 FQNEAQ (reference sequence). The CDR3 contains 13 residues. The CDR3 protein is CASSPGIAIEQYF. Written as DNA, the CDR3 is TGTGCCAGCAGCCCTGGAATAGCAATCGAGCAGTACTTC.

This clonotype has only a few counts. The V call is TRBV4-1, the J call TRBJ2-5; 8 bases fit TRBD2. The germline CDR1 and CDR2 sequences are MGHRA and YSYEKL. The CDR3 runs to 17 residues. With 4 bases clipped from V and 5 bases from J, the junction kept 15 bases outside the gene matches. The CDR3 reads CASSPGISGASRETQYF. For the CDR3, the DNA is TGCGCCAGCAGCCCGGGTATTAGCGGGGCCTCCCGGGAGACCCAGTACTTC.

This chain connects TRBV28 to TRBJ2-2; D is unclear. The length of the CDR3 is 12 residues. The germline CDR1 and CDR2 sequences are MDHEN and SYDVKM. CDR3 in DNA: TGTGGACGGGCTATTTACACCGGGGAGCTGTTTTTT. Its protein is CGRAIYTGELFF.

This clonotype has more than one count but fewer than ten. The rearrangement uses TRBV4-3 and TRBJ2-3, with D possibly being TRBD2 (6 bases). V dropped 1 base and J dropped 0 bases, with 8 bases sitting between them. CDR3 size: 15 residues. Germline CDR1 LGHNA, CDR2 YSLEER. The CDR3 DNA reads TGCGCCAGCAGCCAAGGGCTAGCGAGCACAGATACGCAGTATTTT. It is translated as CASSQGLASTDTQYF.

This clonotype was observed at least ten times. The chain recombines TRBV5-1 with TRBJ1-1; TRBD1 aligns across 7 bases. The length of the CDR3 is 14 residues. J lost 2 bases, V lost 3 bases, and 4 bases had no gene match. The V gene's germline CDR1 is SGHRS and CDR2 YFSETQ. CDR3 sequence reads: CASSSQGQNTEAFF. The CDR3 region has the DNA TGCGCCAGCAGCTCACAGGGGCAAAACACTGAAGCTTTCTTT. Combining the CDR3 with reference TRBV5-1 and TRBJ1-1 gives the whole variable domain KAGVTQTPRYLIKTRGQQVTLSCSPISGHRSVSWYQQTPGQGLQFLFEYFSETQRNKGNFPGRFSGRQFSNSRSEMNVSTLELGDSALYLCASSSQGQNTEAFFGQGTRLTVV.

This clonotype was counted at least ten times. The V and J genes are TRBV27 and TRBJ2-7; TRBD2 matches 7 bases. CDR3 length equals 14 residues. J was trimmed by 2 bases and V by 3 bases; bases with no gene match: 4. CDR1 and CDR2 from the germline V gene are MNHEY and SMNVEV (reference sequence). CDR3 region: CASSLSSGPYEQYF. CDR3 bases: TGTGCCAGCAGTTTGTCTAGCGGACCCTACGAGCAGTACTTC.

The chain joins TRBV5-6 to TRBJ2-3; 8 nucleotides match TRBD2. This CDR3 comprises 16 residues. The V segment lost 2 bases and the J segment 3 bases; nucleotides outside the gene matches: 8. Germline V gene lookup returns CDR1 SGHDT and CDR2 YYEEEE. CDR3 nucleotides: TGTGCCAGCAGCTTATTATATAGCGGGGCGACAGATACGCAGTATTTT. Translating it yields CASSLLYSGATDTQYF.

V gene TRBV27 combines with J gene TRBJ2-1; 12 bases align to TRBD2. Germline CDR1 and CDR2: MNHEY and SMNVEV (reference sequence). The CDR3 runs to 15 residues. The V gene end was trimmed by 6 bases and the J gene end by 8 bases; junction bases not matched to a gene: 8. The CDR3 DNA is TGTGCCAGCAGCCCCCCAGGACTAGCGGGGTATGAGCAGTTCTTC. It translates to CASSPPGLAGYEQFF.

The chain uses TRBV5-1 and TRBJ2-1, with D tentatively TRBD2 (5 bases). This CDR3 region has 17 residues. V was pared by 0 bases and J by 4 bases, with 17 bases between. Germline V gene data show CDR1 as SGHRS and CDR2 as YFSETQ. Here the CDR3 reads CASSLVLPGSRYNEQFF. The CDR3 bases are TGCGCCAGCAGCTTGGTGTTACCGGGGAGCCGGTACAATGAGCAGTTCTTC.

This clonotype has at least ten counts. The CDR3 protein is CASSFHREGGELFF. The CDR3 DNA sequence: TGTGCCAGCAGCTTCCACAGGGAGGGCGGGGAGCTGTTTTTT. The chain carries TRBV7-2 and TRBJ2-2, with a tentative D call TRBD2 (7 bases). With 3 bases removed from V and 7 bases from J, the gap between germline ends came to 12 bases. From germline, CDR1 is SGHTA and CDR2 FQGNSA. There are 14 residues in the CDR3. Full variable domain (rest looked up from reference TRBV7-2 and TRBJ2-2): GAGVSQSPSNKVTEKGKDVELRCDPISGHTALYWYRQSLGQGLEFLIYFQGNSAPDKSGLPSDRFSAERTGGSVSTLTIQRTQQEDSAVYLCASSFHREGGELFFGEGSRLTVL.

At least ten counts were recorded for this clonotype. This chain joins TRBV20-1 and TRBJ1-2, with 8 bases lining up with TRBD1. V was clipped by 3 bases and J by 3 bases; unmatched bases: 12. Germline loops: CDR1 DFQATT, CDR2 SNEGSKA (reference sequence). The CDR3 length is 16 residues. The CDR3 here is CSASGRAGGLDYGYTF. The DNA of the CDR3 is TGCAGTGCTAGTGGGAGGGCAGGGGGCTTGGACTATGGCTACACCTTC.

This clonotype was counted between two and nine times. The chain has TRBV21-1 and TRBJ2-1; the listed D gene, TRBD2, was not tested against the DNA. TRBV21-1 is deemed a pseudogene. The CDR3 spans 19 residues. The CDR3 region has the DNA TGTGCCAGCAACCCGTCCGGGACTGAACCGTCGCGGGGGGGCGGTGAGCAGTTCTTC. It encodes CASNPSGTEPSRGGGEQFF.

This clonotype was recorded a few times. The chain is built from TRBV14 and TRBJ2-1; the D gene could be TRBD1 or TRBD2 (5 bases each). V gave up 8 bases and J gave up 9 bases, with 17 bases separating them. Germline CDR1 and CDR2: SGHDN and FVKESK. This CDR3 has 13 residues. CDR3 region: CASRTEGPGEQFF. The CDR3 DNA reads as TGTGCCAGCCGGACCGAGGGACCGGGTGAGCAGTTCTTC.

The CDR3 DNA sequence: TGTGCCATCAGTGAGGAGCGGGGTCTATTGGGGGAGCAGTACTTC. Translated: CAISEERGLLGEQYF. The chain is built from TRBV10-3 and TRBJ2-7, with TRBD2 matching 7 bases. V gave up 2 bases and J gave up 7 bases; unmatched junction bases: 11. Germline lookup yields CDR1 ENHRY and CDR2 SYGVKD. The CDR3 spans 15 residues.

A few counts support this clonotype. The rearrangement uses TRBV27 and TRBJ1-6, with TRBD1 as a possible D gene (6 bases). Germline assignment: CDR1 MNHEY and CDR2 SMNVEV (reference sequence). V was cut by 4 bases and J by 7 bases, with 23 bases left in between. The CDR3 is 18 amino acids. Here the CDR3 reads CASSSSRGGRGPNSPLHF. In DNA, the CDR3 is TGTGCCAGCAGTTCGTCCAGGGGAGGCCGAGGCCCCAATTCACCCCTCCACTTT.

CDR3 nucleotides: TGTGCCAGCAGTTTATCGACTTTTTACAATGAGCAGTTCTTC. This gives the protein CASSLSTFYNEQFF. The chain carries TRBV27 and TRBJ2-1; D gene ambiguous. The germline CDR1 and CDR2 sequences are MNHEY and SMNVEV (reference sequence). Trimming took 0 bases from V and 4 from J, leaving 7 bases between them. The CDR3 runs to 14 residues.

This sequence joins TRBV6-1 and TRBJ2-5; 14 nucleotides line up with TRBD2. The CDR3 extends over 16 amino acids. Germline lookup yields CDR1 MNHNS and CDR2 SASEGT. J lost 3 bases, V lost 6 bases, and 6 bases had no gene match. The CDR3 loop reads CASSRPGLAGEETQYF. In nucleotides, the CDR3 is TGTGCCAGCAGCCGACCGGGACTAGCGGGAGAAGAGACCCAGTACTTC.

There are a few counts of this clonotype. The rearrangement uses TRBV2 and TRBJ1-5, with D tentatively TRBD1 (5 bases). Germline V gene lookup returns CDR1 SNHLY and CDR2 FYNNEI. This CDR3 has 12 residues. Trimming pared 2 bases from V and 9 bases from J, leaving 8 bases between. The CDR3 sequence: CASSEYRGPQHF. The CDR3 DNA reads TGTGCCAGCAGTGAATATAGGGGGCCCCAGCATTTT.

This clonotype appeared a few times. The chain carries TRBV5-1 and TRBJ2-3, with a weak D call TRBD1 (6 bases). V was pared by 3 bases and J by 2 bases, with 10 bases between. The CDR3 has 14 amino acids. Looked up from germline, CDR1 is SGHRS and CDR2 is YFSETQ. In DNA form, the CDR3 reads TGCGCCAGCAGCTATCGGGACATCACAGATACGCAGTATTTT. Amino acid sequence: CASSYRDITDTQYF.

A few counts support this clonotype. The chain links TRBV18 to TRBJ2-1, with TRBD2 matching over 8 bases. This CDR3 spans 15 amino acids. V shed 1 base and J 9 bases; nucleotides not matched to a gene: 8. Germline V gives CDR1 KGHSH, CDR2 LQKENI. CDR3 in amino acids: CASSPQAGVSGEQFF. The CDR3 DNA reads TGTGCCAGCTCACCACAAGCGGGAGTTTCGGGTGAGCAGTTCTTC.

This clonotype was detected a few times. V usage is TRBV11-2 and J usage is TRBJ2-1, with D perhaps matching TRBD2 (5 bases). This CDR3 region has 15 residues. Trimming stripped 3 bases from V and 7 bases from J, with 16 bases between. Germline V gene data show CDR1 as SGHAT and CDR2 as FQNNGV. CDR3 sequence: CASSFSDLDLNEQFF. CDR3 sequence (DNA): TGTGCCAGCAGCTTTAGCGACCTAGATTTGAATGAGCAGTTCTTC.

This clonotype was recorded many times. This chain connects TRBV6-5 to TRBJ2-7; 8 bases agree with TRBD2. V dropped 6 bases and J dropped 0; count of bases not matched to a gene: 7. In germline, CDR1 is MNHEY, CDR2 SVGAGI. This CDR3 has 15 residues. CDR3 sequence: CASRYSGESSYEQYF. CDR3 nucleotides: TGTGCCAGCAGATATAGCGGGGAGAGCTCCTACGAGCAGTACTTC.

This clonotype was seen many times. The gene calls are TRBV5-5 and TRBJ1-5; D is uncertain. Trimming took off 2 bases at V and 4 bases at J, with 13 bases between the two ends. There are 15 residues in the CDR3. Per the germline V gene, CDR1 is SGHKS and CDR2 is YYEKEE (reference sequence). CDR3 coding DNA: TGTGCCAGCAGCTTTACCTCTCCTGCTAATCAGCCCCAGCATTTT. The encoded protein is CASSFTSPANQPQHF.